This T cell receptor beta chain appears in the sequencing data of a study of blood T cell repertoires in COVID-19. At the level of the study: Whether acute or convalescent, the COVID-19 samples came from the United States, Italy and Spain. PBMCs, B-cell-depleted T cells, or T cells provided the cDNA or gDNA that made up the material.

Germline V gene data show CDR1 as LNHDA and CDR2 as SQIVND (reference sequence). The CDR3 spans 14 residues. V dropped 6 bases and J dropped 0 bases, with 11 bases sitting between them. In the authors' workflow: Amplification with reference gene primers provided the estimates of nucleated cell counts. Some clones are missing from TCRdb's copy, which holds only in-frame ones; the method was immunoSEQ multiplex PCR. From that table come the V and J calls and clone size; the DNA was used to work out D and trimming. The sample has roughly 70,000 clones, 82% seen once. This chain connects TRBV19 to TRBJ1-2; a possible D gene is TRBD1 (6 bases). The receptor was isolated from a woman aged 60-70 years with acute or convalescent COVID-19. Sequences were obtained from peripheral blood. The CDR3: CASRKTGSNYGYTF. The CDR3 nucleotides are TGTGCCAGTAGGAAGACAGGATCTAACTATGGCTACACCTTC. Supplemented by reference TRBV19 and TRBJ1-2, the full variable domain reads DGGITQSPKYLFRKEGQNVTLSCEQNLNHDAMYWYRQDPGQGLRLIYYSQIVNDFQKGDIAEGYSVSREKKESFPLTVTSAQKNPTAFYLCASRKTGSNYGYTFGSGTRLTVV.